Sequencing of this TCR beta chain was carried out in a study of T cell responses to AZD1222 COVID-19 vaccine. Remarks on this clone: What it binds is not known.

Between the trimmed V and J ends, which lost 6 bases and 5 bases, there was a span of 8 bases. The CDR3 is 11 amino acids. CDR1 is DFQATT and CDR2 is SNEGSKA in the germline V gene (reference sequence). Study results and caveats: Seropositive AZD1222 recipients at baseline numbered only 6 or 7.

Using immunoSEQ multiplex PCR, the repertoire was profiled, and TCRdb retains in-frame clones only, with some absent. The repertoire consists of approximately 150,000 clones, with more than 85% occurring once and the leading ten covering approximately 2.1%. Sample: peripheral blood, taken 28 days after the second AZD1222 dose. The chain is built from TRBV20-1 and TRBJ2-1; D gene ambiguous. This receptor was identified in an adult who received the AZD1222 COVID-19 vaccine. The CDR3 region has the DNA TGCAGTGCCTGGGGTGACAATGAGCAGTTCTTC. It specifies CSAWGDNEQFF.